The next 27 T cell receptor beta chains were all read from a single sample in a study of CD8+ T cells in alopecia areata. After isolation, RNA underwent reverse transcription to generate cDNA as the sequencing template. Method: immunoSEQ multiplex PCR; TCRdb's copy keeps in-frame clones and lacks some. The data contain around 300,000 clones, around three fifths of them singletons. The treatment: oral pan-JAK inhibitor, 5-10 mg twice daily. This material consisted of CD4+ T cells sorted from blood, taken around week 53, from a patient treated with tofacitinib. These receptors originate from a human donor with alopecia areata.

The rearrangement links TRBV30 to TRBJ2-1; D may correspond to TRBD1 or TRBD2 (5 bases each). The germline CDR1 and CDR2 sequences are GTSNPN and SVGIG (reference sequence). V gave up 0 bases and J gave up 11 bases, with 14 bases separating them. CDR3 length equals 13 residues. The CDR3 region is CAWSVQSGRQQFF. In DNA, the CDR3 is TGTGCCTGGAGTGTACAATCGGGGCGCCAGCAGTTCTTC.

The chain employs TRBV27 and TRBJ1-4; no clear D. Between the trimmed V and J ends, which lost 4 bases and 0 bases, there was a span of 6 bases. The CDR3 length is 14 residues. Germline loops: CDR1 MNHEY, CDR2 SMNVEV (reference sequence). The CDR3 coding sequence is TGTGCCAGCAGTTCTTGGCCAACTAATGAAAAACTGTTTTTT. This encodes CASSSWPTNEKLFF. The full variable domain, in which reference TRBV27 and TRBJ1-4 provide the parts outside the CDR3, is EAQVTQNPRYLITVTGKKLTVTCSQNMNHEYMSWYRQDPGLGLRQIYYSMNVEVTDKGDVPEGYKVSRKEKRNFPLILESPSPNQTSLYFCASSSWPTNEKLFFGSGTQLSVL.

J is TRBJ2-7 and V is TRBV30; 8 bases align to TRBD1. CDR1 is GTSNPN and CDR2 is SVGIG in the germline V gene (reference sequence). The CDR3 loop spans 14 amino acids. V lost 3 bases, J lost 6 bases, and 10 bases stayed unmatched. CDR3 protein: CAWRNPGTGIEQYF. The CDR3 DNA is TGTGCCTGGAGAAACCCCGGGACAGGAATCGAGCAGTACTTC.

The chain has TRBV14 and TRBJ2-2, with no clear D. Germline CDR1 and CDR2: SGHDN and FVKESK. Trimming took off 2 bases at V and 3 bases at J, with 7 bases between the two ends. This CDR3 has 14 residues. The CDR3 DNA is TGTGCCAGCAGCCAATTAAGGGACACCGGGGAGCTGTTTTTT. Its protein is CASSQLRDTGELFF. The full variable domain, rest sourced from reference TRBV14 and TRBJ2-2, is EAGVTQFPSHSVIEKGQTVTLRCDPISGHDNLYWYRRVMGKEIKFLLHFVKESKQDESGMPNNRFLAERTGGTYSTLKVQPAELEDSGVYFCASSQLRDTGELFFGEGSRLTVL.

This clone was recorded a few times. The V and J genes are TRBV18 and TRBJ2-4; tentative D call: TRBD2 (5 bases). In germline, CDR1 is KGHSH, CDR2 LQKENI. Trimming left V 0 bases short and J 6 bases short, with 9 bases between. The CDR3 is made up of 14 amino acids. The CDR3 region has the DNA TGTGCCAGCTCACCACCCGGGGAAATAAACATTCAGTACTTC. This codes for CASSPPGEINIQYF.

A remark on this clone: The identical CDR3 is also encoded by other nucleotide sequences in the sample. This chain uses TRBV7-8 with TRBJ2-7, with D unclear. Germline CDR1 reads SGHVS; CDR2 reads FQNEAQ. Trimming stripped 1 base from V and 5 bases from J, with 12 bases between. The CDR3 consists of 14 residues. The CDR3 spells CASSLGPRPDEQYF. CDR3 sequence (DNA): TGTGCCAGCAGCTTAGGTCCAAGACCGGACGAGCAGTACTTC.

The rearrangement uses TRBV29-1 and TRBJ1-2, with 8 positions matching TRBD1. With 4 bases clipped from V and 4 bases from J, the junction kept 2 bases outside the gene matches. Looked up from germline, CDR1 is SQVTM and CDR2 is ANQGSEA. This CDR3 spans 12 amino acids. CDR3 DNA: TGCAGCGTTGGGGGACAGGCCTATGGCTACACCTTC. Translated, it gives CSVGGQAYGYTF.

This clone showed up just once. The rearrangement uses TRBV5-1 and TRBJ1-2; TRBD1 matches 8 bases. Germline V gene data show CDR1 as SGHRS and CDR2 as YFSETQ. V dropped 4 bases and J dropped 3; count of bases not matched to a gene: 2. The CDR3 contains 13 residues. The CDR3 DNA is TGCGCCAGCAGCCCGGACAGGGACTATGGCTACACCTTC. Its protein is CASSPDRDYGYTF.

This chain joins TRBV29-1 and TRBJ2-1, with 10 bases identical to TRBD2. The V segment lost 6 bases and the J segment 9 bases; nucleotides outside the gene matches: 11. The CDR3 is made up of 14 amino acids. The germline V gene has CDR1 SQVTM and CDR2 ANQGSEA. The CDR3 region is CSVARTSGESEQFF. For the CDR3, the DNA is TGCAGCGTAGCTAGAACTAGCGGGGAAAGTGAGCAGTTCTTC.

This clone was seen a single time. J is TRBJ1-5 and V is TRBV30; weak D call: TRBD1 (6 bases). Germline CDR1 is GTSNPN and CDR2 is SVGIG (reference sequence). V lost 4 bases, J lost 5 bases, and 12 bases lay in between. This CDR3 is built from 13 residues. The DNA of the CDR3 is TGTGCCTGGAACGACAGGTGGGATCAGCCCCAGCATTTT. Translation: CAWNDRWDQPQHF.

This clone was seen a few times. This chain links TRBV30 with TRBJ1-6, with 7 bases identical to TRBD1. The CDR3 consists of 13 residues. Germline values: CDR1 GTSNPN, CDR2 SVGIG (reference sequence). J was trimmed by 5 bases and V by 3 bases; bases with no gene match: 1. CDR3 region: CAWRDRNNSPLHF. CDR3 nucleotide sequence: TGTGCCTGGAGGGACAGGAATAATTCACCCCTCCACTTT.

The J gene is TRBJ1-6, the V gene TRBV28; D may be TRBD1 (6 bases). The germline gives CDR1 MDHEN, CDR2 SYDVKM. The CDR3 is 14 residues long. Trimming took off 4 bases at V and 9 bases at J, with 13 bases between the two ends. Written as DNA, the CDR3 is TGTGCCAGCAGTTCGAGTGCCAGGGGTTCACCCCTCCACTTT. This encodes CASSSSARGSPLHF.

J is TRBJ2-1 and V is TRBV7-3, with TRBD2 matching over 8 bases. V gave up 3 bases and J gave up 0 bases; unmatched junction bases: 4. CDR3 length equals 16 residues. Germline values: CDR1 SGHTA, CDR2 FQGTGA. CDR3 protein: CASSFLAGSSYNEQFF. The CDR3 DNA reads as TGTGCCAGCAGCTTCTTAGCGGGGAGCTCCTACAATGAGCAGTTCTTC.

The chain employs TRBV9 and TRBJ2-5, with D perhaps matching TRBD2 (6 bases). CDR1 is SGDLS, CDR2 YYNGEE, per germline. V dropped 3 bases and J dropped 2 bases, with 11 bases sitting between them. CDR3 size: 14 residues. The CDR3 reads CASSGGGNQETQYF. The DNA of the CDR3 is TGTGCCAGCAGCGGGGGAGGTAATCAAGAGACCCAGTACTTC.

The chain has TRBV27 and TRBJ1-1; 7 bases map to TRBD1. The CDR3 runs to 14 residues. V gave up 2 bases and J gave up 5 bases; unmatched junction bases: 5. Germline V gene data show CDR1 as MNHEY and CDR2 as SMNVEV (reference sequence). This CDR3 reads CASSLRGRVTEAFF. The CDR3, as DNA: TGTGCCAGCAGTTTAAGGGGGCGAGTTACTGAAGCTTTCTTT.

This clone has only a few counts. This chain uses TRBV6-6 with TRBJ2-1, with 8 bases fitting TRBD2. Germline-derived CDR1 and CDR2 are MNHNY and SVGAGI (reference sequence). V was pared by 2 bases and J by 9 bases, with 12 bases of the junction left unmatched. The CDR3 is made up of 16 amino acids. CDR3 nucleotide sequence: TGTGCCAGCAGTTACCGGGACCAGGGACTAGAGGGTGAGCAGTTCTTC. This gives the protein CASSYRDQGLEGEQFF.

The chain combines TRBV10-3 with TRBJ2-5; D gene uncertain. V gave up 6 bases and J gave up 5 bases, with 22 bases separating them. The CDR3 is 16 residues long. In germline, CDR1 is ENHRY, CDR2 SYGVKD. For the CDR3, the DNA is TGTGCCATCAGCGAAACGGACGAAGGTTTTAGGGAGACCCAGTACTTC. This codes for CAISETDEGFRETQYF.

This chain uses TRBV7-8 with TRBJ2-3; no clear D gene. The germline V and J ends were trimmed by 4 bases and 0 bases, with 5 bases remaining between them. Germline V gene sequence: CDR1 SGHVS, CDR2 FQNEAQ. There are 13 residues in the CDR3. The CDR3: CASSSLSTDTQYF. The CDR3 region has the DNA TGTGCCAGCAGCTCGCTAAGCACAGATACGCAGTATTTT.

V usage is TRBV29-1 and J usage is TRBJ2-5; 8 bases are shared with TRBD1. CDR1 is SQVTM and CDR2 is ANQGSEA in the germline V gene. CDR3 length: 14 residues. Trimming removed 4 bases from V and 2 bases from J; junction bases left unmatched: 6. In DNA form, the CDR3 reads TGCAGCGTTGGTGGACAGGGCCTTCAAGAGACCCAGTACTTC. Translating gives CSVGGQGLQETQYF.

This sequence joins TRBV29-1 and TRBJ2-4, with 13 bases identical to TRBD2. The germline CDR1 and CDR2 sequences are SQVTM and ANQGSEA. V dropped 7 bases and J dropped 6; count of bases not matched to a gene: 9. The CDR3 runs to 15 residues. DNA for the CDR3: TGCAGCGCTTCACTAGCGGGGGGGCCCGGAAACATTCAGTACTTC. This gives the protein CSASLAGGPGNIQYF. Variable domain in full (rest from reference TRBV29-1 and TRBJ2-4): SAVISQKPSRDICQRGTSLTIQCQVDSQVTMMFWYRQQPGQSLTLIATANQGSEATYESGFVIDKFPISRPNLTFSTLTVSNMSPEDSSIYLCSASLAGGPGNIQYFGAGTRLSVL.

CDR3 in amino acids: CAWTVGGVGKLFF. The CDR3 nucleotides are TGTGCCTGGACCGTTGGGGGAGTTGGAAAACTGTTTTTT. The chain combines TRBV30 with TRBJ1-4; TRBD1 might be the D (5 bases). Trimming removed 4 bases from V and 10 bases from J, with 16 bases in between. This CDR3 region has 13 residues. CDR1 GTSNPN and CDR2 SVGIG come from the germline V gene (reference sequence). Combining the CDR3 with reference TRBV30 and TRBJ1-4 gives the whole variable domain SQTIHQWPATLVQPVGSPLSLECTVEGTSNPNLYWYRQAAGRGLQLLFYSVGIGQISSEVPQNLSASRPQDRQFILSSKKLLLSDSGFYLCAWTVGGVGKLFFGSGTQLSVL.

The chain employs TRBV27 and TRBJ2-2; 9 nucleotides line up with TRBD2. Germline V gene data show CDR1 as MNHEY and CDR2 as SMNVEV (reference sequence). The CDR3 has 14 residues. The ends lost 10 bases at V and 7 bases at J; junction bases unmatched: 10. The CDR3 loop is CAIGGGASGGELFF. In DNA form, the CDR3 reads TGTGCCATCGGCGGGGGGGCGAGTGGCGGGGAGCTGTTTTTT.

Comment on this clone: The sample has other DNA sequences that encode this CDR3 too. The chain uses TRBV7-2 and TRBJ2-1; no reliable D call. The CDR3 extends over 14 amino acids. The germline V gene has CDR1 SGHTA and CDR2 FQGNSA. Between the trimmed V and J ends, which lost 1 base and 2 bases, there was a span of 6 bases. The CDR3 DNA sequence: TGTGCCAGCAGCTTAGACTCAACCTACAATGAGCAGTTCTTC. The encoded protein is CASSLDSTYNEQFF. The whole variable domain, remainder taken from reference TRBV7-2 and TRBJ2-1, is GAGVSQSPSNKVTEKGKDVELRCDPISGHTALYWYRQSLGQGLEFLIYFQGNSAPDKSGLPSDRFSAERTGGSVSTLTIQRTQQEDSAVYLCASSLDSTYNEQFFGPGTRLTVL.

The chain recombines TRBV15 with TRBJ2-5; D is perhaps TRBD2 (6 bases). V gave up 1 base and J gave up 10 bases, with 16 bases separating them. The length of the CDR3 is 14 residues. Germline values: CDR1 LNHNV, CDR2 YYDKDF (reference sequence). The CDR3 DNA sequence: TGTGCCACCAGCAGAGGGGGGAGCGGCGGGGACCAGTACTTC. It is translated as CATSRGGSGGDQYF.

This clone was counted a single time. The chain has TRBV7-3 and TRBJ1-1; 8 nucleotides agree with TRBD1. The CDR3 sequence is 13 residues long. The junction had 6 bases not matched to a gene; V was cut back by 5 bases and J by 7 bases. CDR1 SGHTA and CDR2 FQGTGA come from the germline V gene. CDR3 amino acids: CASSQGQGLEAFF. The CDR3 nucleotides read TGTGCCAGCAGCCAAGGACAGGGACTTGAAGCTTTCTTT.

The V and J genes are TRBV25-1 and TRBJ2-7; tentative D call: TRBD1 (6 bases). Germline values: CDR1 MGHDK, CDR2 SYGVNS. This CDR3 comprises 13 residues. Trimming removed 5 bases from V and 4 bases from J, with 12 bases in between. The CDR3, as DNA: TGTGCCAGCAGTAGAGGGACAAAGTACGAGCAGTACTTC. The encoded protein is CASSRGTKYEQYF.

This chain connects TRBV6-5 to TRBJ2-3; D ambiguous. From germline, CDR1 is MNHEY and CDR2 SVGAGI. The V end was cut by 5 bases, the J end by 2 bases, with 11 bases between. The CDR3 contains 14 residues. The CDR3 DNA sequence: TGTGCCAGCAGTCGACGGGCACTCACAGATACGCAGTATTTT. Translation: CASSRRALTDTQYF.